This T cell receptor (beta chain) came from a study of blood T cell repertoires in COVID-19. The wider study: Donors in the United States, Italy and Spain gave samples during acute or convalescent COVID-19. From T cells, B-cell-depleted T cells, or PBMCs came the material, which was cDNA or gDNA.

This CDR3 region has 14 residues. V lost 0 bases and J 5 bases, leaving 7 bases between the germline ends. Germline loops: CDR1 KGHSH, CDR2 LQKENI. Source study methods: How many nucleated cells were present was estimated from reference gene primer amplification. Some clones are missing from TCRdb's copy, which holds only in-frame ones; the method was immunoSEQ multiplex PCR. Clone size and V and J calls were adopted from that table, with D and trimming inferred from the DNA. The sample has 35,000 to 45,000 clones; 70% to 90% are singletons. Sequences were obtained from peripheral blood. The receptor was isolated from an elderly woman with acute or convalescent COVID-19. This rearrangement joins TRBV18 to TRBJ2-2; D remains ambiguous. The CDR3 reads CASSPPSKTGELFF. CDR3 coding DNA: TGTGCCAGCTCACCACCGAGTAAGACCGGGGAGCTGTTTTTT.